This paragraph covers one T cell receptor (beta chain) sequence. What it binds is not known. The CDR3 runs to 13 residues. Trimming removed 2 bases at V and 11 bases at J, with 13 bases between. Germline lookup yields CDR1 MDHEN and CDR2 SYDVKM. The data were obtained in a study of T cells in localized non-small cell lung cancer. Measured with immunoSEQ multiplex PCR; TCRdb has only the in-frame clones, and not every one. The sample contains 25,000 to 35,000 clones, around 90% of which appear only once. Overall study results and limits: Among the top 100 tumor clones, a median 57 appeared in adjacent lung. Heterogeneity is still possible, as just one tumor region was sequenced. Uninvolved adjacent lung showed higher T cell clonality than tumor.

This rearrangement joins TRBV28 to TRBJ1-5; D possibly corresponds to TRBD1 (5 bases). The TCR sequence derives from a woman aged 40-75 years with stage I lung adenocarcinoma. Sequences were derived from peripheral blood, sampled before any cancer treatment. The CDR3 loop is CASSLLGVRAQHF. CDR3 DNA: TGTGCCAGCAGTTTACTGGGGGTGAGGGCCCAGCATTTT. Variable domain in full (rest from reference TRBV28 and TRBJ1-5): DVKVTQSSRYLVKRTGEKVFLECVQDMDHENMFWYRQDPGLGLRLIYFSYDVKMKEKGDIPEGYSVSREKKERFSLILESASTNQTSMYLCASSLLGVRAQHFGDGTRLSIL.